These 28 T cell receptor beta chains were sequenced from one sample in a study of technical replicates of blood from a few donors. Only in-frame clones appear in the TCRdb table, and some are missing; sequencing was by immunoSEQ multiplex PCR. The sample consists of under 90,000 clones, 95% to 98% of them appearing once. Sample: T cells isolated from PBMCs. The receptors come from a human donor in good health.

The rearrangement joins TRBV9 to TRBJ1-2; D is unresolved. CDR1 is SGDLS, CDR2 YYNGEE, per germline. The CDR3 is 14 residues long. Trimming left V 0 bases short and J 3 bases short, with 9 bases between. CDR3 loop: CASSVGVEDYGYTF. The CDR3 bases are TGTGCCAGCAGCGTAGGAGTGGAGGACTATGGCTACACCTTC.

The V call is TRBV25-1, the J call TRBJ2-2; D remains unclear. CDR3 length: 14 residues. The V gene's germline CDR1 is MGHDK and CDR2 SYGVNS. V was shortened by 7 bases and J by 1 base, with 10 bases between the two germline ends. CDR3 nucleotide sequence: TGTGCCAGCACCCCTCTAGAGAACACCGGGGAGCTGTTTTTT. Translation gives CASTPLENTGELFF.

This clone was detected once. The chain combines TRBV29-1 with TRBJ2-1; 9 positions agree with TRBD2. The CDR3 has 13 residues. With V trimmed by 4 bases and J by 7 bases, 5 bases remained unmatched. Germline V gives CDR1 SQVTM, CDR2 ANQGSEA. CDR3 region: CSVVPSGTNEQFF. The CDR3 nucleotides read TGCAGCGTTGTCCCTAGCGGGACAAATGAGCAGTTCTTC.

The V and J genes are TRBV28 and TRBJ2-3; D unresolved. The CDR3 loop spans 11 amino acids. Between the trimmed V and J ends, which lost 9 bases and 2 bases, there was a span of 6 bases. Germline V CDR1 and CDR2: MDHEN, SYDVKM. The CDR3 nucleotides are TGTGCCAGGCGCCTCACAGATACGCAGTATTTT. It translates to CARRLTDTQYF.

This chain joins TRBV7-9 and TRBJ2-5; a weak D match, TRBD2 (5 bases). The CDR3 is 14 residues long. Germline V lookup: CDR1 SEHNR, CDR2 FQNEAQ (reference sequence). V was trimmed by 2 bases and J by 5 bases, leaving 12 bases between them. The CDR3 nucleotides are TGTGCCAGCAGCTTACCCTTCGGACTCGAGACCCAGTACTTC. This sequence encodes CASSLPFGLETQYF.

This sequence joins TRBV27 and TRBJ2-5; 7 nucleotides align to TRBD1. The V gene end was trimmed by 5 bases and the J gene end by 9 bases; junction bases not matched to a gene: 12. The CDR3 runs 14 residues. Germline V gives CDR1 MNHEY, CDR2 SMNVEV (reference sequence). The CDR3 reads CASSRDSKRPAQYF. The CDR3 DNA reads TGTGCCAGCAGTCGGGACAGCAAGAGACCGGCCCAGTACTTC.

This chain uses TRBV30 with TRBJ2-5; D remains ambiguous. This CDR3 comprises 12 residues. The V and J ends lost 2 bases and 0 bases respectively, with 4 bases between them. Looked up from germline, CDR1 is GTSNPN and CDR2 is SVGIG (reference sequence). The CDR3 sequence is CAWSLNQETQYF. The CDR3 nucleotides are TGTGCCTGGAGTTTAAACCAAGAGACCCAGTACTTC.

This sequence joins TRBV12-5 and TRBJ1-1; 9 bases are shared with TRBD1. CDR3 length: 18 residues. With V trimmed by 1 base and J by 4 bases, 13 bases remained unmatched. The germline V gene has CDR1 LGHNT and CDR2 FRNRAP. For the CDR3, the DNA is TGTGCTAGTGGTTTGGCCCCCAAACAGGGGGCGACTCGCACTGAAGCTTTCTTT. Translated: CASGLAPKQGATRTEAFF.

This chain uses TRBV27 with TRBJ1-1; TRBD1 might be the D (6 bases). Between the trimmed V and J ends, which lost 0 bases and 6 bases, there was a span of 29 bases. Germline-derived CDR1 and CDR2 are MNHEY and SMNVEV (reference sequence). The CDR3 runs to 20 residues. CDR3 DNA: TGTGCCAGCAGTTTATCGGCGCTCGGGACATATAGCGCTGAAGTCGCTGAAGCTTTCTTT. It translates to CASSLSALGTYSAEVAEAFF.

This chain uses TRBV23-1 with TRBJ1-2, with D perhaps matching TRBD1 (5 bases). TRBV23-1 is an open reading frame, and its role is uncertain. Trimming left V 7 bases short and J 2 bases short, with 11 bases between. CDR3 length: 13 amino acids. CDR3 loop: CASNKGENYGYTF. The DNA for the CDR3 is TGCGCCAGCAACAAAGGGGAAAACTATGGCTACACCTTC.

This chain joins TRBV5-1 and TRBJ2-1, with 8 bases lining up with TRBD2. J was trimmed by 9 bases and V by 0 bases; bases with no gene match: 8. Germline CDR1 is SGHRS and CDR2 is YFSETQ. The CDR3 sequence is 15 residues long. The chain's CDR3 is CASSLETSVQGEQFF. The CDR3 DNA follows: TGCGCCAGCAGCTTGGAGACTAGCGTTCAAGGTGAGCAGTTCTTC. Supplemented by reference TRBV5-1 and TRBJ2-1, the full variable domain reads KAGVTQTPRYLIKTRGQQVTLSCSPISGHRSVSWYQQTPGQGLQFLFEYFSETQRNKGNFPGRFSGRQFSNSRSEMNVSTLELGDSALYLCASSLETSVQGEQFFGPGTRLTVL.

This chain joins TRBV6-1 and TRBJ1-1; 7 nucleotides agree with TRBD1. Per the germline V gene, CDR1 is MNHNS and CDR2 is SASEGT. The CDR3 is 12 residues long. Germline trimming cut 4 bases from V and 6 bases from J; bases unmatched to any gene: 2. Here the CDR3 DNA reads TGTGCCAGCAGTGGGGGACAGTCTGAAGCTTTCTTT. Its translation: CASSGGQSEAFF.

The count of this clone is one. V usage is TRBV2 and J usage is TRBJ1-6; D might be TRBD1 (6 bases). The CDR3 spans 15 residues. Germline V CDR1 and CDR2: SNHLY, FYNNEI. Trimming stripped 3 bases from V and 6 bases from J, with 12 bases between. CDR3 DNA: TGTGCCAGCAGTGAGGTGTCAGGGGTTAATTCACCCCTCCACTTT. Translated, it gives CASSEVSGVNSPLHF.

The genes are TRBV28 and TRBJ1-5; D not certain. V lost 7 bases and J lost 1, with 14 bases in between. This CDR3 has 15 residues. The germline gives CDR1 MDHEN, CDR2 SYDVKM. The CDR3 DNA is TGTGCCAGCACCCCATCTCCCGGGAGCAATCAGCCCCAGCATTTT. It is translated as CASTPSPGSNQPQHF.

J is TRBJ2-1 and V is TRBV28, with 13 bases lining up with TRBD2. This CDR3 has 21 residues. J gave up 7 bases and V 2 bases, and 20 bases lay outside the gene matches. In germline, CDR1 is MDHEN, CDR2 SYDVKM. The CDR3 loop reads CASSLMILFGQPGLAGNEQFF. CDR3 nucleotides: TGTGCCAGCAGTTTAATGATCTTGTTTGGGCAGCCGGGACTAGCGGGGAATGAGCAGTTCTTC.

With regard to this clone: A junction end diverges from the germline sequence, so it may reflect a read error. This chain joins TRBV7-8 and TRBJ1-6; 9 nucleotides match TRBD1. Germline values: CDR1 SGHVS, CDR2 FQNEAQ. The CDR3 is 15 amino acids. The chain's CDR3 is CASSPSRTGAPPVCF. CDR3 in DNA: TGTGCCAGCAGCCCCTCGCGGACAGGGGCCCCCCCCGTGTGCTTT.

The rearrangement uses TRBV4-2 and TRBJ2-2; no firm D call. Germline assignment: CDR1 LGHNA and CDR2 YNFKEQ. Trimming removed 4 bases from V and 1 base from J, with 16 bases in between. The CDR3 has 17 residues. CDR3 region: CASSLIQESLNTGELFF. CDR3 DNA sequence: TGTGCCAGCAGCCTCATTCAGGAAAGCCTGAACACCGGGGAGCTGTTTTTT.

The chain links TRBV11-2 to TRBJ2-7, with TRBD2 matching over 11 bases. V lost 4 bases and J lost 0; bases outside the gene matches: 2. Germline-derived CDR1 and CDR2 are SGHAT and FQNNGV. There are 15 residues in the CDR3. The CDR3: CASSSTSGSSYEQYF. The CDR3 nucleotides are TGTGCCAGCAGCTCAACTAGCGGGAGCTCCTACGAGCAGTACTTC.

The V call is TRBV5-4, the J call TRBJ2-5; 7 nucleotides agree with TRBD1. Per the germline V gene, CDR1 is SGHNT and CDR2 is YYREEE (reference sequence). This CDR3 contains 15 residues. The trim removed 2 bases at V and 5 bases at J, leaving 9 bases unmatched. The CDR3 nucleotides are TGTGCCAGCAGCTTTGTGGGACAGTGGGGGGAGACCCAGTACTTC. Encoded protein: CASSFVGQWGETQYF.

The chain is built from TRBV29-1 and TRBJ1-1, with 8 nucleotides matching TRBD1. Germline V gene lookup returns CDR1 SQVTM and CDR2 ANQGSEA. With 6 bases clipped from V and 2 bases from J, the junction kept 2 bases outside the gene matches. CDR3 length equals 12 residues. The CDR3 loop reads CSVDRGNTEAFF. The CDR3 nucleotides are TGCAGCGTAGACAGGGGCAACACTGAAGCTTTCTTT.

J is TRBJ2-1 and V is TRBV6-6; TRBD2 matches at 11 bases. From germline, CDR1 is MNHNY and CDR2 SVGAGI (reference sequence). J lost 0 bases, V lost 5 bases, and 3 bases had no gene match. The length of the CDR3 is 16 residues. This CDR3 is CASSQLAGASYNEQFF. In DNA form, the CDR3 reads TGTGCCAGCAGTCAACTAGCGGGGGCCTCCTACAATGAGCAGTTCTTC.

The rearrangement uses TRBV19 and TRBJ2-7; possible D gene TRBD2, 6 bases. The CDR3 extends over 15 amino acids. The germline V and J ends were trimmed by 4 bases and 6 bases, with 19 bases remaining between them. CDR1 is LNHDA and CDR2 is SQIVND in the germline V gene (reference sequence). The CDR3 loop is CASSKGTSQLSEQYF. The CDR3 region has the DNA TGTGCCAGTAGTAAAGGGACTTCTCAGCTGTCCGAGCAGTACTTC.

This chain connects TRBV19 to TRBJ2-6, with 8 positions matching TRBD1. V shed 4 bases, J shed 4 bases, and the junction held 9 bases outside the gene matches. The germline CDR1 and CDR2 sequences are LNHDA and SQIVND (reference sequence). This CDR3 is 17 amino acids long. CDR3 sequence: CASSSGRGRDGANVLTF. In nucleotides, the CDR3 is TGTGCCAGTAGTAGCGGCAGGGGGCGCGACGGGGCCAACGTCCTGACTTTC.

The V call is TRBV29-1, the J call TRBJ2-1, with D unclear. Germline assignment: CDR1 SQVTM and CDR2 ANQGSEA. The V end lost 8 bases, the J end lost 6 bases, and 11 bases lay between the germline ends. CDR3 length equals 11 residues. CDR3 sequence: CSLPVGNEQFF. CDR3 nucleotide sequence: TGCAGCCTGCCGGTTGGCAATGAGCAGTTCTTC.

The gene calls are TRBV6-1 and TRBJ2-7; 9 positions match TRBD1. There are 15 residues in the CDR3. Germline trimming cut 6 bases from V and 4 bases from J; bases unmatched to any gene: 10. CDR1 and CDR2 from the germline V gene are MNHNS and SASEGT. This chain's CDR3 is CASRNPGQGMYEQYF. The CDR3 coding sequence is TGTGCCAGCAGAAACCCGGGACAGGGTATGTACGAGCAGTACTTC.

This clone was recorded only once. The genes are TRBV27 and TRBJ2-1, with 7 nucleotides matching TRBD1. V gave up 8 bases and J gave up 7 bases; unmatched junction bases: 23. The V gene's germline CDR1 is MNHEY and CDR2 SMNVEV (reference sequence). The CDR3 covers 18 residues. As DNA, the CDR3 is TGTGCCAGCTCCAACCTGGGGGTTGGGGCGCAGGGGGAGAATGAGCAGTTCTTC. It specifies CASSNLGVGAQGENEQFF.

The rearrangement links TRBV14 to TRBJ1-3, with D unclear. The germline CDR1 and CDR2 sequences are SGHDN and FVKESK. The CDR3 contains 15 residues. V lost 0 bases and J 2 bases, leaving 8 bases between the germline ends. CDR3 sequence reads: CASSQEWAPGNTIYF. In nucleotides, the CDR3 is TGTGCCAGCAGCCAAGAGTGGGCTCCTGGAAACACCATATATTTT. Full variable domain (outside the CDR3, taken from reference TRBV14 and TRBJ1-3): EAGVTQFPSHSVIEKGQTVTLRCDPISGHDNLYWYRRVMGKEIKFLLHFVKESKQDESGMPNNRFLAERTGGTYSTLKVQPAELEDSGVYFCASSQEWAPGNTIYFGEGSWLTVV.

The chain is built from TRBV5-1 and TRBJ2-6, with 7 bases fitting TRBD1. Unmatched junction bases numbered 4, after V lost 0 bases and J lost 4 bases. The germline V gene encodes CDR1 SGHRS and CDR2 YFSETQ. This CDR3 spans 16 amino acids. The CDR3 coding sequence is TGCGCCAGCAGCTTGGGACAGGGTGACGGGGCCAACGTCCTGACTTTC. Protein: CASSLGQGDGANVLTF. Complete variable domain (other parts from reference TRBV5-1 and TRBJ2-6): KAGVTQTPRYLIKTRGQQVTLSCSPISGHRSVSWYQQTPGQGLQFLFEYFSETQRNKGNFPGRFSGRQFSNSRSEMNVSTLELGDSALYLCASSLGQGDGANVLTFGAGSRLTVL.